The clone carrying this TCR beta chain came up many times. What it recognizes is unknown. CDR1 MNHEY and CDR2 SMNVEV come from the germline V gene (reference sequence). The CDR3 is made up of 19 amino acids. Trimming cost V 5 bases and J 0 bases; bases outside gene matches: 14. This entry is derived from a study of regulatory T cells in long-lasting Graves disease. Whole-study findings and limits: Shared public clonotypes totalled a few thousand in persistent patients, compared with over 800 in new patients.

Time point: newly diagnosed GD, antithyroid drugs for less than 3 months. Extracted PBMC RNA gave rise to the TCR library. Relying on iRepertoire HTBI primers and Arm-PCR of CDR3 regions, the team built TCR beta libraries. Each CDR3 protein is one row after TCRdb ran MiXCR on the multiplex PCR reads. The profile shows roughly 530,000 distinct CDR3 sequences, about 16% of them singletons. The same sample was also used in a study of T cells in Graves' hyperthyroidism and ophthalmopathy.

This sequence was found in a middle-aged woman with Graves disease. The chain couples TRBV27 to TRBJ2-4; 9 positions match TRBD1. The starting material was peripheral blood mononuclear cells (PBMCs), obtained at new diagnosis, from a patient treated with antithyroid drugs. The CDR3 is CASSPLILWDREAKNIQYF. For the CDR3, the DNA is TGTGCCAGCAGTCCCCTAATCCTCTGGGACAGGGAAGCCAAAAACATTCAGTACTTC.